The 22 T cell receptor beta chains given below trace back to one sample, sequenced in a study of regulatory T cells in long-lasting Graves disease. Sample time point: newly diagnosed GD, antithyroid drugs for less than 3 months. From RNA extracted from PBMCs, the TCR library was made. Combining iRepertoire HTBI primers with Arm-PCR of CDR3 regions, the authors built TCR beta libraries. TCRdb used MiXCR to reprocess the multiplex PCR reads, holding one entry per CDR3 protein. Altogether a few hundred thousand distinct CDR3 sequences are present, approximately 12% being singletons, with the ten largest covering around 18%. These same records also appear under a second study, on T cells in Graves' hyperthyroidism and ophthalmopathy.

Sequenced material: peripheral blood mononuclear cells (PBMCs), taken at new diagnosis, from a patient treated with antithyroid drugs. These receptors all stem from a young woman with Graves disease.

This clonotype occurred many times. CDR3 nucleotide sequence: TGTGCCAGCAGTTTATCAGGATTTGGCACAGATACGCAGTATTTT. This sequence encodes CASSLSGFGTDTQYF. This chain joins TRBV28 and TRBJ2-3, with D unclear. Germline loops: CDR1 MDHEN, CDR2 SYDVKM. The CDR3 totals 15 residues. V was clipped by 1 base and J by 1 base, with 9 bases between them.

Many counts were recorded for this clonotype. The CDR3 DNA reads TGTGCCTGGAGGACACCGAGACTAGCGGGGGATTACAATGAGCAGTTCTTC. This sequence encodes CAWRTPRLAGDYNEQFF. This chain links TRBV30 with TRBJ2-1; 12 bases map to TRBD2. This CDR3 is built from 17 residues. Losses at the gene ends were 3 bases for V and 4 bases for J; bases not matched to a gene: 10. The germline CDR1 and CDR2 sequences are GTSNPN and SVGIG (reference sequence). Filled out from reference TRBV30 and TRBJ2-1, the complete variable domain reads SQTIHQWPATLVQPVGSPLSLECTVEGTSNPNLYWYRQAAGRGLQLLFYSVGIGQISSEVPQNLSASRPQDRQFILSSKKLLLSDSGFYLCAWRTPRLAGDYNEQFFGPGTRLTVL.

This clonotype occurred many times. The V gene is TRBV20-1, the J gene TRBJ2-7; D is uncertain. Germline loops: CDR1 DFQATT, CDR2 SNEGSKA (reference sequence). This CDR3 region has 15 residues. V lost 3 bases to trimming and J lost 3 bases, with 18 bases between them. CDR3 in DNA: TGCAGTGCTAGCCAGAGTCTATCTCGAGGCTACGAGCAGTACTTC. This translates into CSASQSLSRGYEQYF.

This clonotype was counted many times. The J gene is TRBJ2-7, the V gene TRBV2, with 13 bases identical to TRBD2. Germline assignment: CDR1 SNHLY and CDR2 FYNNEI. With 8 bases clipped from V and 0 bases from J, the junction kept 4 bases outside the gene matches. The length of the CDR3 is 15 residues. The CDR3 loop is CASGTSGMNSYEQYF. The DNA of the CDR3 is TGTGCCAGCGGGACTAGCGGGATGAACTCCTACGAGCAGTACTTC. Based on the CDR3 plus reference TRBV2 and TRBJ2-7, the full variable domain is EPEVTQTPSHQVTQMGQEVILRCVPISNHLYFYWYRQILGQKVEFLVSFYNNEISEKSEIFDDQFSVERPDGSNFTLKIRSTKLEDSAMYFCASGTSGMNSYEQYFGPGTRLTVT.

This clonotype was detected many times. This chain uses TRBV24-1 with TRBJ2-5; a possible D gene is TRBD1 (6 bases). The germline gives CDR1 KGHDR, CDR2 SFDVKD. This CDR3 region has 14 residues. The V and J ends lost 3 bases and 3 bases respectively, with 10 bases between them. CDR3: CATSDRTAKETQYF. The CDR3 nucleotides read TGTGCCACCAGTGATCGGACAGCAAAAGAGACCCAGTACTTC.

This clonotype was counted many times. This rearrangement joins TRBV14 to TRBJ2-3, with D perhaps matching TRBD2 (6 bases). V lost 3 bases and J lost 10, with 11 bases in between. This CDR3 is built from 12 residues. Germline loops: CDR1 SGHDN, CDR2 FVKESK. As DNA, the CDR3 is TGTGCCAGCAGCCAGTACAGCGGGCCGCAGTATTTT. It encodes CASSQYSGPQYF.

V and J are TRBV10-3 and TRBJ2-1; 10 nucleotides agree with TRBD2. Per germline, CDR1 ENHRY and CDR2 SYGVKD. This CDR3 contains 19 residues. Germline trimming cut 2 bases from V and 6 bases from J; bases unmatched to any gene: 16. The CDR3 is CAISEQAGRGSGRSNEQFF. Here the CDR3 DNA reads TGTGCCATCAGTGAGCAGGCCGGTCGAGGTAGCGGGAGGTCCAATGAGCAGTTCTTC.

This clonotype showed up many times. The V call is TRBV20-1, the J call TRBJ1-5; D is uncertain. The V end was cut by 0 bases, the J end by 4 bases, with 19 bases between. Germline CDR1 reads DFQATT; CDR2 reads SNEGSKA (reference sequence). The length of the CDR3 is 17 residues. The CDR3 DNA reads TGCAGTGCTAGAGATTTGAGATTCAGCTTTAAGAATCAGCCCCAGCATTTT. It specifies CSARDLRFSFKNQPQHF.

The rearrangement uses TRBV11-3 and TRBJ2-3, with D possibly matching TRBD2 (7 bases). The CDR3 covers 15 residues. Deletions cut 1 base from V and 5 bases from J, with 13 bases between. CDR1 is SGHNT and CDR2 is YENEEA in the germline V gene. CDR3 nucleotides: TGTGCCAGCAGCTTAGCGGGGGGCCATGGAGATACGCAGTATTTT. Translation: CASSLAGGHGDTQYF.

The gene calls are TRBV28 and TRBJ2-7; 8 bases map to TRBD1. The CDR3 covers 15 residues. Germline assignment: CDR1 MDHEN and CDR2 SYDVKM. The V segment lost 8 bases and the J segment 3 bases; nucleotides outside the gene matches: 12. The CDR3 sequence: CASRPTGGPSYEQYF. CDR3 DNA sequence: TGTGCCAGCCGCCCCACAGGGGGGCCCAGCTACGAGCAGTACTTC.

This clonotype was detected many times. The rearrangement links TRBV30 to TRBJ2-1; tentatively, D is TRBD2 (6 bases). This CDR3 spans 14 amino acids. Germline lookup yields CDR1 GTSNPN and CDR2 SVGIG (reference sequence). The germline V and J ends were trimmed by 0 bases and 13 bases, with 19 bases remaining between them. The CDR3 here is CAWSVDLRSGIQFF. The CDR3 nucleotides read TGTGCCTGGAGTGTAGATCTACGTAGCGGAATACAGTTCTTC.

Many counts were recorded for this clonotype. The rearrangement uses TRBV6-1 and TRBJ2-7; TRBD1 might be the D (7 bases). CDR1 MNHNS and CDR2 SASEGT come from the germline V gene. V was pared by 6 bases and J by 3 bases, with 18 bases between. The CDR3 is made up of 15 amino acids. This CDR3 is CASRSFWQGGYEQYF. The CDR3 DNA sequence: TGTGCCAGCAGGTCTTTTTGGCAGGGGGGCTACGAGCAGTACTTC.

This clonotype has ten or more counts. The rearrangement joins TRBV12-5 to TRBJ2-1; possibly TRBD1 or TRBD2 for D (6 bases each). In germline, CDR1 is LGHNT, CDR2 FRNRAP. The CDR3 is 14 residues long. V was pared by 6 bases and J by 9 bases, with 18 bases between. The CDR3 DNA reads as TGTGCTAGTGGCCGGAGGGGGTCCGGAGGTGAGCAGTTCTTC. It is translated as CASGRRGSGGEQFF.

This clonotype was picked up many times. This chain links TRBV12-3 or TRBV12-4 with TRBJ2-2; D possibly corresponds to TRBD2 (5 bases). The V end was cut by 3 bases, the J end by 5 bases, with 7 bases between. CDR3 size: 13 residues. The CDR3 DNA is TGTGCCAGCAGTTTCGGGGAGACCGGGGAGCTGTTTTTT. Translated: CASSFGETGELFF.

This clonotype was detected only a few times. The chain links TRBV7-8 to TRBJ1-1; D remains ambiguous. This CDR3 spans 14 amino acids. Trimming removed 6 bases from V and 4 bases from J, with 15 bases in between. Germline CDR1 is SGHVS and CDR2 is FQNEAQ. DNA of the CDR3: TGTGCCAGCAGTCCCAAGGGAGGAAGCACTGAAGCTTTCTTT. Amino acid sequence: CASSPKGGSTEAFF.

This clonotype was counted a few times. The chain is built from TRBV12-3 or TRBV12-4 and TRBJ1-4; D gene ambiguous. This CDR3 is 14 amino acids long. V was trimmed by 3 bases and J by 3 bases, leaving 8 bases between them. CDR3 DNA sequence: TGTGCCAGCAGTTTGACGAACTCTAATGAAAAACTGTTTTTT. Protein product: CASSLTNSNEKLFF.

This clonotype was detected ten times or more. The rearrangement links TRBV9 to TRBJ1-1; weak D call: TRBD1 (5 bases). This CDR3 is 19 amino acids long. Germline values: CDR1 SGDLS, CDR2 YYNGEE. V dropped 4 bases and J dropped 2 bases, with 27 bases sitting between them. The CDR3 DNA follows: TGTGCCAGCAGCCCCTCTTCCTCCTCCCGGGGGGATGGTAACACTGAAGCTTTCTTT. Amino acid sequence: CASSPSSSSRGDGNTEAFF.

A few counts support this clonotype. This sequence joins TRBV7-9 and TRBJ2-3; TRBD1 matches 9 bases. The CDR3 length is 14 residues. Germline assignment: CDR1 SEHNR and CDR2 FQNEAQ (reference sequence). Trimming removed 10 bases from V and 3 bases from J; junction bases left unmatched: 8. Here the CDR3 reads CAITGTGRTDTQYF. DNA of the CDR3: TGTGCCATCACAGGGACAGGGAGAACAGATACGCAGTATTTT.

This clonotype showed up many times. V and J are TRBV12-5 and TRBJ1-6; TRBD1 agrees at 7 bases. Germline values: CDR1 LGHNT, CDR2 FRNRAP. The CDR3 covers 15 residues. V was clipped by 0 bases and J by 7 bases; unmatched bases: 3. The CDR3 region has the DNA TGTGCTAGTGGTTTGGTTTCGACAGGGAATTCACCCCTCCACTTT. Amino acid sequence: CASGLVSTGNSPLHF.

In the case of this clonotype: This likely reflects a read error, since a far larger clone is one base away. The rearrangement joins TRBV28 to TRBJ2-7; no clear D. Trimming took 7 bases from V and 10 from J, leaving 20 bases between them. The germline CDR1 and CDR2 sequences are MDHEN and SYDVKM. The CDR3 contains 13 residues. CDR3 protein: CASTRSLQGTQYV. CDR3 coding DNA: TGTGCCAGCACCCGTAGCCTCCAAGGAACCCAGTACGTC.

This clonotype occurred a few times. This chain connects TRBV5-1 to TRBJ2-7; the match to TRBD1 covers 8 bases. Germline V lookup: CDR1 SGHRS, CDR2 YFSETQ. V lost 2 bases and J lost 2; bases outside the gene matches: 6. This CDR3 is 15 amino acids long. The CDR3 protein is CASSFDRGETYEQYV. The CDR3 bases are TGCGCCAGCAGCTTCGACAGGGGCGAGACCTACGAGCAGTACGTC.

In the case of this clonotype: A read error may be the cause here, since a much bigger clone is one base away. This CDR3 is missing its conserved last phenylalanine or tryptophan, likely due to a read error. CDR3 residues: CASSADLWEETQYS. CDR3 sequence (DNA): TGTGCCAGCAGCGCGGATTTATGGGAAGAGACCCAGTACTCC. V and J are TRBV9 and TRBJ2-5; no clear D gene. V was shortened by 3 bases and J by 3 bases, with 12 bases between the two germline ends. The CDR3 loop spans 14 amino acids. CDR1 SGDLS and CDR2 YYNGEE come from the germline V gene.